What follows are 18 T cell receptor beta chains derived from one specimen sequenced in a study of PD-1 blockade in mismatch repair-deficient tumors. Profiling relied on immunoSEQ multiplex PCR, and the TCRdb table lists in-frame clones only, not all of them. Found here are 15,000 to 20,000 clones, approximately 88% of them singletons; the top ten hold less than 20%. This specimen consisted of PBMCs, obtained before pembrolizumab treatment. All receptors come from an adult with mismatch repair-deficient cancer.

The chain recombines TRBV2 with TRBJ2-5; no firm D call. Germline V gene sequence: CDR1 SNHLY, CDR2 FYNNEI. V was shortened by 1 base and J by 4 bases, with 7 bases between the two germline ends. The length of the CDR3 is 13 residues. CDR3 amino acids: CASSEEERETQYF. CDR3 sequence (DNA): TGTGCCAGCAGTGAAGAAGAGAGAGAGACCCAGTACTTC. The full variable domain, with the rest looked up from reference TRBV2 and TRBJ2-5, is EPEVTQTPSHQVTQMGQEVILRCVPISNHLYFYWYRQILGQKVEFLVSFYNNEISEKSEIFDDQFSVERPDGSNFTLKIRSTKLEDSAMYFCASSEEERETQYFGPGTRLLVL.

The chain carries TRBV19 and TRBJ1-2, with a possible D match to TRBD1 (6 bases). CDR3 length: 13 amino acids. The germline gives CDR1 LNHDA, CDR2 SQIVND (reference sequence). Between the trimmed V and J ends, which lost 3 bases and 8 bases, there was a span of 13 bases. In DNA, the CDR3 is TGTGCCAGTAGTATTGTACAGGGTGAAGGCTACACCTTC. It yields the protein CASSIVQGEGYTF.

J is TRBJ2-1 and V is TRBV13; the match to TRBD2 covers 7 bases. CDR1 PRHDT and CDR2 FYEKMQ come from the germline V gene (reference sequence). Trimming removed 5 bases from V and 0 bases from J; junction bases left unmatched: 10. The CDR3 covers 17 residues. The CDR3 loop is CASSNNGRPSSYNEQFF. DNA for the CDR3: TGTGCCAGCAGCAACAACGGGAGGCCAAGCTCCTACAATGAGCAGTTCTTC.

This clone was recorded a few times. The chain links TRBV23-1 to TRBJ1-1; D gene ambiguous. TRBV23-1 is an ORF; its function is uncertain. Trimming shortened V by 5 bases and J by 1 base, and 14 bases separated the two germline ends. This CDR3 comprises 15 residues. CDR3 loop: CASSSTDGRNTEAFF. CDR3 sequence (DNA): TGCGCCAGCAGTAGTACAGACGGGAGGAACACTGAAGCTTTCTTT.

The gene calls are TRBV30 and TRBJ2-3; D is unclear. The CDR3 is made up of 11 amino acids. CDR1 and CDR2 (germline): GTSNPN, SVGIG (reference sequence). V was shortened by 6 bases and J by 2 bases, with 6 bases between the two germline ends. CDR3 sequence reads: CACASTDTQYF. The CDR3 coding sequence is TGTGCCTGTGCCTCCACAGATACGCAGTATTTT.

The chain carries TRBV27 and TRBJ2-1, with D perhaps matching TRBD1 (6 bases). Looked up from germline, CDR1 is MNHEY and CDR2 is SMNVEV (reference sequence). The V end was cut by 5 bases, the J end by 0 bases, with 11 bases between. CDR3 length: 15 amino acids. The CDR3 spells CASSPGVSSYNEQFF. CDR3 coding DNA: TGTGCCAGCAGTCCAGGGGTTAGCTCCTACAATGAGCAGTTCTTC.

This rearrangement joins TRBV2 to TRBJ2-1; the match to TRBD1 covers 9 bases. The CDR3 extends over 13 amino acids. The J segment lost 7 bases and the V segment lost 4 bases, leaving 2 bases of the junction unmatched. Looked up from germline, CDR1 is SNHLY and CDR2 is FYNNEI. CDR3 region: CASSGGTGNEQFF. The DNA for the CDR3 is TGTGCCAGCAGTGGGGGGACAGGGAATGAGCAGTTCTTC.

The rearrangement links TRBV6-4 to TRBJ2-3; D unclear. This CDR3 comprises 12 residues. V was shortened by 2 bases and J by 3 bases, with 3 bases between the two germline ends. Germline CDR1 reads MRHNA; CDR2 reads SNTAGT. DNA of the CDR3: TGTGCCAGCAGTGACGGGACAGATACGCAGTATTTT. Amino acids: CASSDGTDTQYF.

The V call is TRBV7-9, the J call TRBJ2-7; TRBD2 is a possible D gene (5 bases). V was trimmed by 0 bases and J by 0 bases, leaving 9 bases between them. The CDR3 loop spans 15 amino acids. Germline CDR1 is SEHNR and CDR2 is FQNEAQ (reference sequence). The CDR3 bases are TGTGCCAGCAGCTTAGCGATGGCGGGCTCCTACGAGCAGTACTTC. Translating gives CASSLAMAGSYEQYF.

This chain joins TRBV19 and TRBJ2-3, with 8 bases lining up with TRBD1. This CDR3 spans 14 amino acids. Germline trimming cut 5 bases from V and 8 bases from J; bases unmatched to any gene: 9. Germline CDR1 LNHDA, CDR2 SQIVND (reference sequence). The CDR3 region is CASSPGQGRGTQYF. Here the CDR3 DNA reads TGTGCCAGTAGTCCAGGACAGGGACGGGGTACGCAGTATTTT.

The chain employs TRBV5-8 and TRBJ1-1; the D is unclear. Germline lookup yields CDR1 SGHTS and CDR2 YDEGEE. V was trimmed by 0 bases and J by 1 base, leaving 13 bases between them. The CDR3 spans 16 residues. The CDR3 nucleotides read TGTGCCAGCAGCTTGGATCCTAGACGGCAGAACACTGAAGCTTTCTTT. Amino acid sequence: CASSLDPRRQNTEAFF.

A note on this clone: An end of the junction differs from the germline gene, which may be a read error. The chain uses TRBV5-8 and TRBJ2-1, with D perhaps TRBD2 (5 bases). CDR1 is SGHTS and CDR2 is YDEGEE in the germline V gene. The CDR3 loop spans 12 amino acids. The CDR3 DNA reads TGTGCCAGCAGCTTGGCCGCTACCGGAGGTATCTTC. Protein sequence: CASSLAATGGIF.

The rearrangement links TRBV7-2 to TRBJ1-2, with D uncertain. The CDR3 spans 12 residues. Trimming took off 1 base at V and 5 bases at J, with 5 bases between the two ends. CDR1 SGHTA and CDR2 FQGNSA come from the germline V gene. CDR3 DNA sequence: TGTGCCAGCAGCTTAGAGACTTATGGCTACACCTTC. Residues: CASSLETYGYTF.

The chain uses TRBV7-2 and TRBJ2-5, with 9 bases fitting TRBD2. This CDR3 has 18 residues. V shed 3 bases, J shed 7 bases, and the junction held 18 bases outside the gene matches. Germline V gives CDR1 SGHTA, CDR2 FQGNSA. CDR3 sequence (DNA): TGTGCCAGCAGCTTTTCTTTGGCTAGCGGGATAAGTGGAGGGACCCAGTACTTC. It encodes CASSFSLASGISGGTQYF.

This chain connects TRBV6-1 to TRBJ1-2; no firm D call. This CDR3 comprises 13 residues. CDR1 MNHNS and CDR2 SASEGT come from the germline V gene. V dropped 2 bases and J dropped 5 bases, with 9 bases sitting between them. Here the CDR3 DNA reads TGTGCCAGCAGTGAATTTTTTGAGTATGGCTACACCTTC. Protein sequence: CASSEFFEYGYTF.

CDR3 amino acids: CAIKRGPGELFF. CDR3 nucleotide sequence: TGTGCCATCAAGCGGGGTCCCGGGGAGCTGTTTTTT. J is TRBJ2-2 and V is TRBV10-3, with 7 bases that match TRBD2. CDR3 size: 12 residues. Germline values: CDR1 ENHRY, CDR2 SYGVKD. V shed 7 bases, J shed 6 bases, and the junction held 2 bases outside the gene matches.

The rearrangement uses TRBV4-1 and TRBJ2-5; possible D gene TRBD2, 6 bases. The CDR3 has 16 residues. V was clipped by 1 base and J by 2 bases, with 14 bases between them. Germline V gene lookup returns CDR1 MGHRA and CDR2 YSYEKL. CDR3 sequence (DNA): TGCGCCAGCAGCCAAGCCCCAGCGGGCTCTCAAGAGACCCAGTACTTC. Its translation: CASSQAPAGSQETQYF.

The chain couples TRBV30 to TRBJ1-2; 10 nucleotides match TRBD1. This CDR3 is 15 amino acids long. CDR1 and CDR2 from the germline V gene are GTSNPN and SVGIG (reference sequence). J lost 0 bases, V lost 2 bases, and 3 bases had no gene match. Here the CDR3 DNA reads TGTGCCTGGAGTTTCGGGACAGGGGCTAACTATGGCTACACCTTC. Protein: CAWSFGTGANYGYTF.